This TCR beta chain was sequenced in a study of identical twins. Whole-study findings and limits: The study found weaker excess twin sharing in beta out-of-frame sequences. Alpha sequences out of frame and shared by twins had excess low generation probability. High-abundance cord blood beta clonotypes had fewer insertions; memory repertoires showed none.

In TCRdb, the 5' RACE reads were re-called with MiXCR into one record per CDR3 protein. Of around 250,000 distinct CDR3 sequences listed, around 8.8% are singletons. The germline V and J ends were trimmed by 4 bases and 2 bases, with 19 bases remaining between them. The CDR3 has 16 residues. Germline CDR1 reads SQVTM; CDR2 reads ANQGSEA. This clonotype has just a few counts. The antigen is undetermined. The same specimen was also included in a second study, on yellow fever vaccine responses in identical twins.

The sample consisted of CD8+ T cells sorted from blood. The TCR comes from a woman aged 18-29 years in good health. This chain uses TRBV29-1 with TRBJ2-3; tentatively, D is TRBD2 (6 bases). The CDR3 spells CSVVGGVDGYTDTQYF. The CDR3 nucleotides read TGCAGCGTTGTAGGCGGGGTGGACGGGTACACAGATACGCAGTATTTT.